Listed here are 20 T cell receptor beta chains from one sample, sequenced in a study of cytomegalovirus exposure and HLA in healthy donors. A multiplex PCR was run with 60 Vbeta primers and 13 Jbeta primers. Data came from immunoSEQ multiplex PCR; TCRdb stores just in-frame clones and leaves some out. The table has about 130,000 clones, 70% to 85% seen once. Input material: PBMCs. These receptors came from an older woman in good health and CMV-seropositive.

The V call is TRBV6-5, the J call TRBJ1-2; D is possibly TRBD1 (6 bases). Germline CDR1 reads MNHEY; CDR2 reads SVGAGI. This CDR3 is 14 amino acids long. V lost 5 bases and J lost 5, with 15 bases in between. The CDR3: CASSDNRALYGYTF. In DNA form, the CDR3 reads TGTGCCAGCAGTGACAACAGGGCCCTTTATGGCTACACCTTC.

This clone was picked up a small number of times. The chain uses TRBV27 and TRBJ2-7, with 9 bases identical to TRBD1. The CDR3 sequence is 14 residues long. V gave up 6 bases and J gave up 0 bases; unmatched junction bases: 3. CDR1 and CDR2 (germline): MNHEY, SMNVEV (reference sequence). CDR3 coding DNA: TGTGCCAGCAGATCGACAGGGGGCTCCTACGAGCAGTACTTC. Its translation is CASRSTGGSYEQYF.

This clone was found a few times. V usage is TRBV5-1 and J usage is TRBJ2-1; no firm D call. The CDR3 runs to 15 residues. V dropped 4 bases and J dropped 4 bases, with 15 bases sitting between them. In germline, CDR1 is SGHRS, CDR2 YFSETQ. This CDR3 reads CASSKPPPSYNEQFF. Here the CDR3 DNA reads TGCGCCAGCAGCAAGCCTCCCCCGTCATACAATGAGCAGTTCTTC.

The chain employs TRBV5-4 and TRBJ2-3; maybe TRBD1 (6 bases). The CDR3 covers 15 residues. Germline assignment: CDR1 SGHNT and CDR2 YYREEE (reference sequence). V shed 0 bases and J shed 6 bases, with 14 bases lying between them. CDR3 nucleotide sequence: TGTGCCAGCAGCTTGGCGGGCAGGGGTGCCGATACGCAGTATTTT. It specifies CASSLAGRGADTQYF.

The CDR3 DNA is TGTGCCAGCTCACTTACAGGGTTCGGGCCAGATACGCAGTATTTT. Its protein is CASSLTGFGPDTQYF. The chain is built from TRBV18 and TRBJ2-3, with D tentatively TRBD1 (6 bases). CDR3 length: 15 amino acids. Per germline, CDR1 KGHSH and CDR2 LQKENI. V was shortened by 4 bases and J by 4 bases, with 15 bases between the two germline ends. Filled out from reference TRBV18 and TRBJ2-3, the complete variable domain reads NAGVMQNPRHLVRRRGQEARLRCSPMKGHSHVYWYRQLPEEGLKFMVYLQKENIIDESGMPKERFSAEFPKEGPSILRIQQVVRGDSAAYFCASSLTGFGPDTQYFGPGTRLTVL.

The chain couples TRBV4-2 to TRBJ2-5, with 10 bases matching TRBD2. The J call may be in error: the DNA end matches TRBJ2-7 better. From germline, CDR1 is LGHNA and CDR2 YNFKEQ. The CDR3 loop spans 15 amino acids. The DNA of the CDR3 is TGTGCCAGCAGCCAAGGAGCGGGGGGGCCTTACGAGCAGTACTTC. Encoded protein: CASSQGAGGPYEQYF.

V usage is TRBV9 and J usage is TRBJ1-2; D is undetermined. The CDR3 has 12 amino acids. Trimming shortened V by 0 bases and J by 9 bases, and 9 bases separated the two germline ends. CDR1 and CDR2 from the germline V gene are SGDLS and YYNGEE. In DNA, the CDR3 is TGTGCCAGCAGCGTAGGCGGGAGCCGCTACACCTTC. Translated: CASSVGGSRYTF.

This chain connects TRBV19 to TRBJ2-2; 10 bases match TRBD2. Germline CDR1 and CDR2: LNHDA and SQIVND (reference sequence). CDR3 length: 15 residues. The V and J ends lost 5 bases and 4 bases, in that order; junction bases with no gene match: 4. The CDR3 spells CASSDIAGGTGELFF. In DNA form, the CDR3 reads TGTGCCAGTAGTGACATAGCGGGGGGCACCGGGGAGCTGTTTTTT.

The chain recombines TRBV5-1 with TRBJ1-1; perhaps TRBD1 as D (5 bases). Trimming removed 3 bases at V and 1 base at J, with 16 bases between. The germline V gene encodes CDR1 SGHRS and CDR2 YFSETQ. The CDR3 loop spans 16 amino acids. Here the CDR3 reads CASSSVATVRNTEAFF. The CDR3 coding sequence is TGCGCCAGCAGCTCTGTGGCGACAGTGAGGAACACTGAAGCTTTCTTT. The full variable domain, completed using reference TRBV5-1 and TRBJ1-1, is KAGVTQTPRYLIKTRGQQVTLSCSPISGHRSVSWYQQTPGQGLQFLFEYFSETQRNKGNFPGRFSGRQFSNSRSEMNVSTLELGDSALYLCASSSVATVRNTEAFFGQGTRLTVV.

The DNA of the CDR3 is TGCGCCAGCAGCCAAACAGGGATACGCCAAGAGACCCAGTACTTC. Translating it yields CASSQTGIRQETQYF. The gene calls are TRBV4-1 and TRBJ2-5, with a possible D match to TRBD1 (6 bases). Trimming cost V 2 bases and J 1 base, with 11 bases left between them. The CDR3 consists of 15 residues. The germline gives CDR1 MGHRA, CDR2 YSYEKL.

The chain couples TRBV5-5 to TRBJ2-3, with 9 bases fitting TRBD2. V dropped 5 bases and J dropped 0; count of bases not matched to a gene: 16. CDR1 is SGHKS, CDR2 YYEKEE, per germline (reference sequence). CDR3 length: 19 residues. The CDR3 region is CASRSGLGRGGTSTDTQYF. CDR3 DNA sequence: TGTGCCAGCAGGTCGGGTCTGGGGCGGGGGGGGACTAGCACAGATACGCAGTATTTT.

The gene calls are TRBV10-1 and TRBJ2-1; TRBD2 aligns across 9 bases. The CDR3 covers 15 residues. J lost 3 bases, V lost 2 bases, and 2 bases had no gene match. Germline V gene data show CDR1 as WNHNN and CDR2 as SYGVQD (reference sequence). The CDR3 here is CASSEQRGDYNEQFF. CDR3 in DNA: TGCGCCAGCAGTGAGCAGCGGGGGGACTACAATGAGCAGTTCTTC.

The rearrangement uses TRBV10-1 and TRBJ1-1; TRBD1 matches at 7 bases. CDR3 length: 14 residues. Germline V lookup: CDR1 WNHNN, CDR2 SYGVQD (reference sequence). The V segment lost 11 bases and the J segment 5 bases; nucleotides outside the gene matches: 14. DNA for the CDR3: TGCGCCTCCGGGGCCCTACAGGGGAAAACTGAAGCTTTCTTT. Translation gives CASGALQGKTEAFF.

The rearrangement joins TRBV5-1 to TRBJ1-2, with 8 nucleotides matching TRBD1. V was pared by 4 bases and J by 2 bases, with 10 bases of the junction left unmatched. The CDR3 contains 16 residues. Germline CDR1 reads SGHRS; CDR2 reads YFSETQ. In DNA, the CDR3 is TGCGCCAGCAGCCCCAGGCAGGGGGCAAGGAACTATGGCTACACCTTC. The encoded protein is CASSPRQGARNYGYTF.

J is TRBJ1-1 and V is TRBV5-4, with D perhaps matching TRBD1 (6 bases). Germline lookup yields CDR1 SGHNT and CDR2 YYREEE (reference sequence). The V end was cut by 0 bases, the J end by 12 bases, with 15 bases between. The CDR3 is 13 residues long. The CDR3 loop is CASSLDRDRRTFF. The CDR3 DNA is TGTGCCAGCAGCTTGGACAGGGACCGCCGAACTTTCTTT.

A few counts support this clone. The chain couples TRBV2 to TRBJ1-1; D is undetermined. The CDR3 runs 11 residues. Per the germline V gene, CDR1 is SNHLY and CDR2 is FYNNEI. Trimming stripped 8 bases from V and 7 bases from J, with 11 bases between. The CDR3 sequence: CASRSGSEAFF. The CDR3 DNA reads as TGTGCCAGCCGGAGCGGTAGTGAAGCTTTCTTT.

The chain couples TRBV7-9 to TRBJ1-2; a possible D gene is TRBD1 (5 bases). The CDR3 sequence is 16 residues long. CDR1 SEHNR and CDR2 FQNEAQ come from the germline V gene (reference sequence). V lost 5 bases, J lost 7 bases, and 23 bases lay in between. The CDR3 sequence: CASSPTTDSGSGGYTF. CDR3 coding DNA: TGTGCCAGCAGCCCGACGACAGACTCCGGGTCCGGTGGCTACACCTTC. The whole variable domain, remainder taken from reference TRBV7-9 and TRBJ1-2, is DTGVSQNPRHKITKRGQNVTFRCDPISEHNRLYWYRQTLGQGPEFLTYFQNEAQLEKSRLLSDRFSAERPKGSFSTLEIQRTEQGDSAMYLCASSPTTDSGSGGYTFGSGTRLTVV.

This clone was observed a few times. This chain connects TRBV11-2 to TRBJ2-1, with 7 bases matching TRBD1. CDR1 is SGHAT and CDR2 is FQNNGV in the germline V gene. CDR3 size: 15 residues. J was trimmed by 4 bases and V by 1 base; bases with no gene match: 4. The chain's CDR3 is CASSLGQGRYNEQFF. The CDR3 bases are TGTGCCAGCAGCTTAGGACAGGGAAGGTACAATGAGCAGTTCTTC.

The count of this clone is one. This chain links TRBV7-3 with TRBJ2-1, with TRBD2 identical over 9 bases. V was clipped by 8 bases and J by 0 bases; unmatched bases: 5. CDR1 is SGHTA, CDR2 FQGTGA, per germline. This CDR3 spans 15 amino acids. CDR3 DNA: TGTGCCAGCGCCGCGGGGGGGAGCTCCTACAATGAGCAGTTCTTC. Encoded protein: CASAAGGSSYNEQFF.

The V and J genes are TRBV5-8 and TRBJ2-3; 8 nucleotides align to TRBD1. V gave up 2 bases and J gave up 4 bases; unmatched junction bases: 6. The germline CDR1 and CDR2 sequences are SGHTS and YDEGEE. This CDR3 has 15 residues. The CDR3 reads CASSFRQGASDTQYF. CDR3 sequence (DNA): TGTGCCAGCAGCTTTCGGCAGGGGGCTTCAGATACGCAGTATTTT.